The entry that follows covers one T cell receptor beta chain sequence. This clonotype was recorded many times. Its binding antigen is unknown. No per-base quality is available; no much larger clone lies one base away. CDR1 MNHEY and CDR2 SVGAGI were looked up in the germline V gene. The V end loses 5 bases and the J end loses 6 bases, and a stretch of 11 bases separates them. The CDR3 measures 13 amino acids from cysteine to phenylalanine. Only CDR3 DNA is held: 39 bases, read in frame from base 1. Systemically healthy Caucasian individuals from Russia, approximately 39 in total and aged about 6 to 95 years, were included as donors. Each donor gave around 9 milliliters of peripheral blood, collected into EDTA-treated Vacutainer tubes. Ficoll-Paque density-gradient centrifugation was used to isolate PBMCs, with at least 6 million obtained per sample. Trizol reagent was used to extract total RNA from the PBMCs, yielding at least 5.5 micrograms per sample. For every donor, an aliquot of PBMCs went through flow cytometry to measure the percentages of naive CD45RAhigh/CD27high T cells.

This specimen comes from a study of blood T cells in healthy people across ages (dated by TCRdb to the mid-2010s). With regard to the full study: In model experiments, template switching captured about one uniquely barcoded TCR beta cDNA molecule for every two T cells. Using deep sequencing normalized with unique cDNA molecular identifiers, the study measured how TCR beta repertoire diversity changes with age. Donors were grouped into four age groups: young (average roughly 17 years), middle-aged (less than 40), aged (roughly 62) and long-lived (about 89). To avoid experimental bias, donors of different ages were spread randomly across the sequencing lanes. For two donors (one aged 18 to 30 and one aged 80 or older), the study analyzed two additional independent replicas of 1 million unique cDNA reads from the same blood draw. General findings and caveats noted by the study authors: The CMV infection status of donors was not known, potentially confounding age-related changes in expanded clonotypes. Since profiling was done on bulk unsorted PBMCs, naive and antigen-experienced compartments could not be conclusively compared. A strong correlation was found between observed TCR beta diversity and the percentage of naive T cells measured by flow cytometry. Observed TCR beta diversity per million T cells fell roughly linearly with age, and a significant reduction was already apparent by age about 36. Estimates of total diversity based on one million sequenced T cells were regarded as lower bounds and as underestimates. Compared with the aged group, the long-lived group had more naive CD4+ T cells, fewer expanded clones and increased TCR diversity, suggesting age selection.

Library method: 5' RACE. The run used an Illumina HiSeq 2500. A second PCR of about 6 to 12 cycles was run with a J-beta primer mix and a sample-barcoded 5' primer. Each TCR beta cDNA molecule received a unique molecular identifier from a template-switch 5' adaptor carrying 12 random nucleotides. Each sample yielded at least 2.5 million CDR3-containing paired-end reads. First-strand cDNA was synthesized from all RNA with the Mint cDNA synthesis kit, primed by a TRBC-specific oligonucleotide. After uracil-DNA glycosylase treatment, a first 18-cycle PCR used universal primers M1SS and BC2_uni_R on all cDNA. As for how the authors treated the data: Each sample was normalized by randomly selecting 1 million high-quality reads, each carrying a distinct molecular identifier. Instead of being binned into consensus sequences, reads with shared molecular identifiers were discarded. MiTCR, run with a Q25 quality threshold and the strictest error-elimination algorithm, handled CDR3 identification, clonotype clustering and error correction. A nonparametric unseen species model with Euler transformation was used to estimate lower-bound total TCR beta diversity. TCRdb cleaned the public reads at Q25 with fastp, built clones with MiXCR and kept in-frame beta chains. Under each unique CDR3 protein, matching rows form one entry showing the most common genes and DNA. The V and J calls reflect TCRdb's pipeline rather than the authors' work. The sample includes under 850,000 distinct CDR3 sequences, with about 34% observed a single time. The ten largest account for approximately 12% of the sample.

Sequenced material: blood. This sequence originates from a man in his late teens or twenties in good health. The rearranged chain carries TRBV6-5 and TRBJ2-1, with the D segment identity uncertain. Here is the DNA: TGTGCCAGCAGTCTTTTAAGGGTCAATGAGCAGTTCTTC. Translated, it gives CASSLLRVNEQFF.